A single sample is the source of the 24 T cell receptor beta chains below, sequenced in a study of blood T cell repertoires in COVID-19. Repertoires were generated with immunoSEQ multiplex PCR, while TCRdb's copy carries only in-frame clones and drops some. The table includes roughly 110,000 clones, about 91% detected once. Sequenced sample: peripheral blood. Receptor source: a man aged 50 or older with active or convalescent COVID-19.

For the CDR3, the DNA is TGCGCCAGCAGCTTGGTGGGGGAGCGGGAGGGCCTATACGAGCAGTACTTC. Protein product: CASSLVGEREGLYEQYF. The chain couples TRBV5-1 to TRBJ2-7; the match to TRBD2 covers 10 bases. The germline CDR1 and CDR2 sequences are SGHRS and YFSETQ. This CDR3 comprises 17 residues. J lost 4 bases, V lost 0 bases, and 10 bases had no gene match.

The sample holds a few counts of this clone. In DNA form, the CDR3 reads TGTGCCAGCAGCTTGTGGGGGGAGGAGGAAAAACTGTTTTTT. This codes for CASSLWGEEEKLFF. This chain connects TRBV5-4 to TRBJ1-4; the D gene is possibly TRBD1 (5 bases). There are 14 residues in the CDR3. Germline lookup yields CDR1 SGHNT and CDR2 YYREEE (reference sequence). V was cut by 1 base and J by 8 bases, with 12 bases left in between.

J is TRBJ1-2 and V is TRBV4-2; the D is unclear. The germline V and J ends were trimmed by 0 bases and 3 bases, with 14 bases remaining between them. This CDR3 is 16 amino acids long. In germline, CDR1 is LGHNA, CDR2 YNFKEQ. The CDR3 here is CASSQDEGRRDYGYTF. In nucleotides, the CDR3 is TGTGCCAGCAGCCAAGATGAGGGAAGGAGGGACTATGGCTACACCTTC.

The V call is TRBV5-1, the J call TRBJ2-1; the match to TRBD2 covers 7 bases. V trimming: 10 bases; J trimming: 3 bases; junction bases outside the gene matches: 10. CDR3 length: 14 residues. Germline CDR1 SGHRS, CDR2 YFSETQ. The CDR3 nucleotides are TGCGCCGGCCCCCTTGGGAGGGTCTACAATGAGCAGTTCTTC. Protein sequence: CAGPLGRVYNEQFF. The full variable domain, completed using reference TRBV5-1 and TRBJ2-1, is KAGVTQTPRYLIKTRGQQVTLSCSPISGHRSVSWYQQTPGQGLQFLFEYFSETQRNKGNFPGRFSGRQFSNSRSEMNVSTLELGDSALYLCAGPLGRVYNEQFFGPGTRLTVL.

This sequence joins TRBV7-6 and TRBJ2-3, with TRBD2 matching over 8 bases. This CDR3 region has 18 residues. Germline CDR1 SGHVS, CDR2 FNYEAQ. V was clipped by 2 bases and J by 1 base; unmatched bases: 11. The CDR3, as DNA: TGTGCCAGCAGCTTATCCTTGTCGACTAGCGCACGCACAGATACGCAGTATTTT. It codes for CASSLSLSTSARTDTQYF. The variable domain in full, with the rest retrieved from reference TRBV7-6 and TRBJ2-3, is GAGVSQSPRYKVTKRGQDVALRCDPISGHVSLYWYRQALGQGPEFLTYFNYEAQQDKSGLPNDRFSAERPEGSISTLTIQRTEQRDSAMYRCASSLSLSTSARTDTQYFGPGTRLTVL.

The rearrangement uses TRBV18 and TRBJ1-5; 7 positions match TRBD1. Losses at the gene ends were 6 bases for V and 5 bases for J; bases not matched to a gene: 7. Germline V gene sequence: CDR1 KGHSH, CDR2 LQKENI. CDR3 length: 14 residues. CDR3 loop: CASSSTGYYQPQHF. The CDR3 DNA is TGTGCCAGCTCTTCGACAGGGTATTATCAGCCCCAGCATTTT.

This chain connects TRBV7-8 to TRBJ1-5; 7 nucleotides match TRBD1. Trimming took 0 bases from V and 1 from J; bases not matched to a gene: 3. Germline-derived CDR1 and CDR2 are SGHVS and FQNEAQ. CDR3 length: 16 amino acids. CDR3: CASSLAEGASNQPQHF. The CDR3, as DNA: TGTGCCAGCAGCTTAGCGGAGGGGGCAAGCAATCAGCCCCAGCATTTT.

V and J are TRBV6-1 and TRBJ2-5; 9 bases align to TRBD1. V gave up 3 bases and J gave up 4 bases; unmatched junction bases: 6. The V gene's germline CDR1 is MNHNS and CDR2 SASEGT. This CDR3 contains 15 residues. CDR3 coding DNA: TGTGCCAGCAGTGAGGGACAGGGTTGGGGAGAGACCCAGTACTTC. Translation gives CASSEGQGWGETQYF.

This chain links TRBV6-1 with TRBJ2-3; 10 bases are shared with TRBD2. The CDR3 totals 17 residues. V trimming: 3 bases; J trimming: 3 bases; junction bases outside the gene matches: 9. Looked up from germline, CDR1 is MNHNS and CDR2 is SASEGT. The CDR3 is CASSEGLAGVRTDTQYF. The CDR3 nucleotides read TGTGCCAGCAGTGAGGGCCTAGCGGGAGTGAGGACAGATACGCAGTATTTT.

This chain uses TRBV28 with TRBJ1-2; weak D call: TRBD1 (5 bases). This CDR3 has 13 amino acids. V was clipped by 6 bases and J by 3 bases, with 11 bases between them. Germline V gene lookup returns CDR1 MDHEN and CDR2 SYDVKM. CDR3 sequence reads: CASRLTGYYGYTF. CDR3 DNA sequence: TGTGCCAGCAGACTTACAGGTTACTATGGCTACACCTTC.

This chain joins TRBV6-5 and TRBJ1-3; tentative D call: TRBD1 (5 bases). V was pared by 9 bases and J by 0 bases, with 9 bases between. This CDR3 is 13 amino acids long. Germline V CDR1 and CDR2: MNHEY, SVGAGI. CDR3 nucleotides: TGTGCCAGGGGGGGGATCTCTGGAAACACCATATATTTT. Residues: CARGGISGNTIYF.

This CDR3 is CASSLARNEKLFF. CDR3 nucleotides: TGTGCCAGCAGCTTAGCCCGTAATGAAAAACTGTTTTTT. J is TRBJ1-4 and V is TRBV11-2; no clear D. The CDR3 contains 13 residues. V was pared by 1 base and J by 4 bases, with 4 bases between. The germline V gene encodes CDR1 SGHAT and CDR2 FQNNGV.

The V and J genes are TRBV3-1 (or the pseudogene TRBV3-2) and TRBJ2-3, with 13 bases identical to TRBD2. The length of the CDR3 is 18 residues. Germline assignment: CDR1 LGHDT and CDR2 YNNKEL (reference sequence). V lost 4 bases to trimming and J lost 5 bases; unmatched junction nucleotides: 12. Here the CDR3 DNA reads TGTGCCAGCAGCCGCCGACTAGCGGGAGGTCCGCTTGGAGATACGCAGTATTTT. This codes for CASSRRLAGGPLGDTQYF.

The V gene is TRBV5-5, the J gene TRBJ2-2; TRBD1 might be the D (6 bases). V was cut by 6 bases and J by 3 bases, with 15 bases left in between. The CDR3 runs 15 residues. Germline loops: CDR1 SGHKS, CDR2 YYEKEE (reference sequence). The CDR3 spells CASTRNRVHTGELFF. The CDR3 coding sequence is TGTGCCAGCACCCGTAACAGGGTACACACCGGGGAGCTGTTTTTT.

The chain combines TRBV3-1 (or the pseudogene TRBV3-2) with TRBJ2-1, with 9 bases identical to TRBD1. The CDR3 is made up of 15 amino acids. Germline trimming cut 4 bases from V and 9 bases from J; bases unmatched to any gene: 10. Germline CDR1 LGHDT, CDR2 YNNKEL (reference sequence). The CDR3, as DNA: TGTGCCAGCAGCCCGACGGGACAGGGAACCGGTGAGCAGTTCTTC. Translating it yields CASSPTGQGTGEQFF.

The chain combines TRBV9 with TRBJ2-2; weak D call: TRBD2 (6 bases). The length of the CDR3 is 13 residues. V gave up 6 bases and J gave up 6 bases, with 12 bases separating them. Germline CDR1 reads SGDLS; CDR2 reads YYNGEE. CDR3 in DNA: TGTGCCAGCAATATTCCGGGGGCCGGGGAGCTGTTTTTT. Amino acid sequence: CASNIPGAGELFF.

V is TRBV5-4 and J is TRBJ2-1, with 10 positions matching TRBD2. This CDR3 contains 17 residues. Germline V gene lookup returns CDR1 SGHNT and CDR2 YYREEE (reference sequence). With V trimmed by 4 bases and J by 3 bases, 10 bases remained unmatched. CDR3 protein: CASSPNPGTSVYNEQFF. DNA of the CDR3: TGTGCCAGCAGCCCCAACCCAGGGACTAGCGTCTACAATGAGCAGTTCTTC.

The chain is built from TRBV19 and TRBJ2-3, with D unclear. Trimming cost V 3 bases and J 4 bases, with 8 bases left between them. CDR1 and CDR2 from the germline V gene are LNHDA and SQIVND (reference sequence). The CDR3 has 13 amino acids. The CDR3 sequence is CASSIQVADTQYF. The CDR3 nucleotides read TGTGCCAGTAGTATCCAGGTCGCAGATACGCAGTATTTT.

The V and J genes are TRBV27 and TRBJ2-3, with D possibly being TRBD2 (7 bases). CDR3 length: 17 residues. Germline V lookup: CDR1 MNHEY, CDR2 SMNVEV (reference sequence). V was pared by 1 base and J by 1 base, with 15 bases between. In DNA, the CDR3 is TGTGCCAGCAGTTTATTGGGCGGGGGCCCTGGCACAGATACGCAGTATTTT. Translated, it gives CASSLLGGGPGTDTQYF.

The chain combines TRBV28 with TRBJ2-1; 9 bases match TRBD2. From germline, CDR1 is MDHEN and CDR2 SYDVKM. V lost 7 bases, J lost 4 bases, and 8 bases stayed unmatched. The CDR3 runs 15 residues. CDR3 in amino acids: CASTQTSGGYNEQFF. Written as DNA, the CDR3 is TGTGCCAGCACGCAGACTAGCGGAGGGTACAATGAGCAGTTCTTC.

Worth noting for this clone: This specimen includes other DNA sequences encoding the same CDR3. The chain recombines TRBV29-1 with TRBJ1-2; no firm D call. There are 13 residues in the CDR3. Germline CDR1 SQVTM, CDR2 ANQGSEA. V lost 3 bases and J 8 bases, leaving 16 bases between the germline ends. Written as DNA, the CDR3 is TGCAGCGTTGATCGGGATACACTCTACGGCTACACCTTC. Its protein product is CSVDRDTLYGYTF.

The chain links TRBV27 to TRBJ1-2, with 7 nucleotides matching TRBD1. This CDR3 is built from 14 residues. CDR1 and CDR2 from the germline V gene are MNHEY and SMNVEV (reference sequence). V was clipped by 5 bases and J by 4 bases; unmatched bases: 7. The CDR3 here is CASSPSGQAYGYTF. The DNA for the CDR3 is TGTGCCAGCAGTCCCTCCGGACAGGCCTATGGCTACACCTTC.

V usage is TRBV14 and J usage is TRBJ2-1, with D possibly being TRBD2 (6 bases). Germline V gene sequence: CDR1 SGHDN, CDR2 FVKESK. V was pared by 4 bases and J by 8 bases, with 21 bases between. The CDR3 loop spans 16 amino acids. In nucleotides, the CDR3 is TGTGCCAGCAGCCCCATGTATACGGGAGTCAGCCATGAGCAGTTCTTC. Its translation is CASSPMYTGVSHEQFF.

The CDR3 protein is CASSQDYNSYEQYF. The CDR3 coding sequence is TGTGCCAGCAGCCAAGACTATAACTCCTACGAGCAGTACTTC. The chain has TRBV3-1 (or the pseudogene TRBV3-2) and TRBJ2-7; no clear D gene. CDR3 length: 14 residues. Trimming removed 0 bases at V and 0 bases at J, with 6 bases between. Germline CDR1 reads LGHDT; CDR2 reads YNNKEL (reference sequence).